The 9 T cell receptor beta chains presented below share a single source sample, sequenced in a study of human T cells and chemical hapten exposure. Each CDR3 protein is one row after TCRdb ran MiXCR on the RACE reads. The data show about 54,000 distinct CDR3 sequences, just under 10% seen once. The time point denotes: patch test 2, 6 weeks after DPC sensitization. Sample treatment: therapeutic diphenylcyclopropenone sensitization with weekly scalp DPC. Sequenced here: whole blood, sampled in connection with sensitization to the hapten diphenylcyclopropenone (DPC). Receptors were obtained from a woman in her fifties or sixties with alopecia areata. Some clones in this sample may be carry-over from other donors' samples.

The chain is built from TRBV2 and TRBJ1-1; 8 nucleotides match TRBD1. V trimming: 6 bases; J trimming: 5 bases; junction bases outside the gene matches: 11. This CDR3 spans 15 amino acids. From germline, CDR1 is SNHLY and CDR2 FYNNEI. CDR3 amino acids: CASREDRAVRTEAFF. The DNA of the CDR3 is TGTGCCAGCAGAGAGGACAGGGCGGTTCGGACTGAAGCTTTCTTT.

There are a few counts of this clonotype. V usage is TRBV7-2 and J usage is TRBJ2-5, with TRBD2 matching 7 bases. The germline V gene has CDR1 SGHTA and CDR2 FQGNSA. Trimming at V came to 3 bases and at J to 2 bases, leaving 6 bases not matched to a gene. This CDR3 has 15 amino acids. This CDR3 reads CASSFTSVMQETQYF. CDR3 DNA: TGTGCCAGCAGCTTCACTAGCGTAATGCAAGAGACCCAGTACTTC.

This clonotype was counted a few times. The V gene is TRBV2, the J gene TRBJ2-7, with 10 nucleotides matching TRBD1. Per the germline V gene, CDR1 is SNHLY and CDR2 is FYNNEI. V was pared by 2 bases and J by 4 bases, with 2 bases of the junction left unmatched. The CDR3 consists of 14 residues. The CDR3 protein is CASSERDRGYEQYF. The CDR3 DNA follows: TGTGCCAGCAGTGAACGGGACAGGGGATACGAGCAGTACTTC. Together with reference TRBV2 and TRBJ2-7, the CDR3 gives the full variable domain: EPEVTQTPSHQVTQMGQEVILRCVPISNHLYFYWYRQILGQKVEFLVSFYNNEISEKSEIFDDQFSVERPDGSNFTLKIRSTKLEDSAMYFCASSERDRGYEQYFGPGTRLTVT.

This clonotype showed up many times. CDR3 nucleotide sequence: TGCAGTGCCGCCCGCGGCGGGTACTCCTACGAGCAGTACTTC. Translating it yields CSAARGGYSYEQYF. The chain combines TRBV20-1 with TRBJ2-7, with D possibly TRBD2 on 5 matching bases. Germline V gene lookup returns CDR1 DFQATT and CDR2 SNEGSKA (reference sequence). CDR3 length equals 14 residues. V lost 6 bases to trimming and J lost 0 bases, with 15 bases between them.

V is TRBV6-5 and J is TRBJ2-3, with D possibly being TRBD1 or TRBD2 (5 bases each). The germline V gene encodes CDR1 MNHEY and CDR2 SVGAGI. The germline V and J ends were trimmed by 5 bases and 4 bases, with 13 bases remaining between them. This CDR3 comprises 14 residues. The CDR3 loop is CASSPGARADTQYF. CDR3 nucleotide sequence: TGTGCCAGCAGTCCCGGGGCCCGAGCAGATACGCAGTATTTT.

The chain recombines TRBV29-1 with TRBJ1-1; D gene unclear. Trimming removed 7 bases from V and 1 base from J, with 13 bases in between. Germline CDR1 reads SQVTM; CDR2 reads ANQGSEA. The CDR3 loop spans 13 amino acids. The CDR3 is CSARTHPNTEAFF. The CDR3 nucleotides are TGCAGCGCTAGGACCCACCCGAACACTGAAGCTTTCTTT.

This clonotype was seen many times. The rearrangement links TRBV10-3 to TRBJ1-6, with D uncertain. Trimming pared 0 bases from V and 8 bases from J, leaving 14 bases between. The CDR3 is 16 amino acids. The germline V gene encodes CDR1 ENHRY and CDR2 SYGVKD. The CDR3 DNA reads TGTGCCATCAGTGAGTCGAAGGATGCCGGGGATTCACCCCTCCACTTT. Translation: CAISESKDAGDSPLHF.

This clonotype showed up just a few times. For the CDR3, the DNA is TGTGCCAGCACCGCTTTGGGGGAGACCCAGTACTTC. Translated: CASTALGETQYF. V is TRBV28 and J is TRBJ2-5; D unclear. The CDR3 is 12 amino acids. The germline CDR1 and CDR2 sequences are MDHEN and SYDVKM. V dropped 7 bases and J dropped 5 bases, with 11 bases sitting between them.

The rearrangement uses TRBV28 and TRBJ2-7; TRBD1 is a possible D gene (6 bases). The CDR3 has 17 amino acids. Trimming stripped 10 bases from V and 2 bases from J, with 27 bases between. Germline V gene lookup returns CDR1 MDHEN and CDR2 SYDVKM. The CDR3 region is CATYAEHGTHFAYEQYF. For the CDR3, the DNA is TGTGCCACCTACGCCGAACATGGGACACACTTTGCCTACGAGCAGTACTTC.